Below are 28 T cell receptor beta chains sequenced from a single sample in a study of patients and donors after allogeneic stem cell transplantation. A single record per CDR3 protein comes from TCRdb applying MiXCR to the RT-PCR reads. The sample has about 200,000 distinct CDR3 sequences; 35% to 45% are singletons. Material: blood, either unsorted or a sorted T cell fraction (not recorded which). These receptors were obtained from a human donor who was either an allogeneic HSCT recipient or a stem cell or donor lymphocyte infusion donor (not recorded which). It is not recorded whose cells these are; they may come from a transplant donor.

This rearrangement joins TRBV27 to TRBJ1-3; TRBD1 matches at 10 bases. Germline V gives CDR1 MNHEY, CDR2 SMNVEV (reference sequence). There are 19 residues in the CDR3. Germline trimming cut 0 bases from V and 0 bases from J; bases unmatched to any gene: 8. CDR3 sequence (DNA): TGTGCCAGCAGTTTATCGAGTCCGGGACAGGGGTTCTCTGGAAACACCATATATTTT. Protein: CASSLSSPGQGFSGNTIYF.

This clonotype was observed a handful of times. The chain employs TRBV6-6 and TRBJ1-4; 12 nucleotides line up with TRBD1. Germline trimming cut 2 bases from V and 8 bases from J; bases unmatched to any gene: 15. Germline assignment: CDR1 MNHNY and CDR2 SVGAGI (reference sequence). The CDR3 is 19 residues long. CDR3 DNA sequence: TGTGCCAGCAGTTACCCAACCGGGACAGGGGGCGCACTTAGGGAAAAACTGTTTTTT. Translated: CASSYPTGTGGALREKLFF.

As DNA, the CDR3 is TGTGCCTGGAGTGTACAGGGGGGCTGGTCACCCCTCCACTTT. It encodes CAWSVQGGWSPLHF. This sequence joins TRBV30 and TRBJ1-6; the match to TRBD1 covers 8 bases. Germline V gene sequence: CDR1 GTSNPN, CDR2 SVGIG (reference sequence). V dropped 0 bases and J dropped 10; count of bases not matched to a gene: 5. This CDR3 contains 14 residues.

The sample holds a few counts of this clonotype. The gene calls are TRBV15 and TRBJ1-1; no reliable D call. CDR1 is LNHNV and CDR2 is YYDKDF in the germline V gene (reference sequence). CDR3 length: 14 amino acids. The ends were cut back, 0 bases at V and 8 bases at J, with 13 bases in the middle. The CDR3 DNA is TGTGCCACCAGCAGAGATAGGTTTCTTCGGGAAGCTTTCTTT. Its translation: CATSRDRFLREAFF.

Only a few counts were recorded for this clonotype. This chain uses TRBV7-3 with TRBJ1-2, with unresolved D. CDR1 SGHTA and CDR2 FQGTGA come from the germline V gene. This CDR3 region has 15 residues. V lost 4 bases and J 6 bases, leaving 18 bases between the germline ends. Written as DNA, the CDR3 is TGTGCCAGCAGCTCTACCGACGGAAGGTACGATGGCTACACCTTC. Protein sequence: CASSSTDGRYDGYTF.

This clonotype was found a few times. The CDR3 here is CAWSSRQAPGYNSPLHF. CDR3 bases: TGTGCCTGGAGTTCCCGACAGGCCCCGGGATATAATTCACCCCTCCACTTT. This rearrangement joins TRBV30 to TRBJ1-6; a possible D gene is TRBD1 (6 bases). V dropped 2 bases and J dropped 4 bases, with 18 bases sitting between them. The germline V gene encodes CDR1 GTSNPN and CDR2 SVGIG (reference sequence). The CDR3 covers 17 residues.

This clonotype appeared a few times. The J gene is TRBJ1-2, the V gene TRBV12-3 or TRBV12-4, with 10 bases aligning to TRBD1. This CDR3 spans 16 amino acids. V lost 4 bases and J lost 2; bases outside the gene matches: 7. CDR3 amino acids: CASSSAGDRGNYGYTF. The CDR3 DNA follows: TGTGCCAGCAGTTCGGCGGGGGACAGGGGCAACTATGGCTACACCTTC.

The chain couples TRBV5-1 to TRBJ2-1; 10 bases line up with TRBD2. CDR1 is SGHRS and CDR2 is YFSETQ in the germline V gene. The trim removed 0 bases at V and 4 bases at J, leaving 4 bases unmatched. This CDR3 comprises 16 residues. CDR3 DNA sequence: TGCGCCAGCAGCTTGGGGTTTAGCGGGGGGTACAATGAGCAGTTCTTC. Protein sequence: CASSLGFSGGYNEQFF.

This clonotype was counted only a few times. This chain joins TRBV28 and TRBJ1-3; D is unresolved. The germline V gene encodes CDR1 MDHEN and CDR2 SYDVKM. The CDR3 runs 15 residues. V gave up 1 base and J gave up 4 bases, with 11 bases separating them. The CDR3 sequence: CASSLFWSAGNTIYF. CDR3 coding DNA: TGTGCCAGCAGTTTATTTTGGTCAGCCGGAAACACCATATATTTT.

The J gene is TRBJ1-6, the V gene TRBV20-1; D not resolved. V lost 1 base and J lost 4, with 8 bases in between. Germline V gene sequence: CDR1 DFQATT, CDR2 SNEGSKA (reference sequence). The CDR3 totals 14 residues. The CDR3 DNA follows: TGCAGTGCTAGAGTTAACAGATATAATTCACCCCTCCACTTT. This gives the protein CSARVNRYNSPLHF.

The V call is TRBV12-3 or TRBV12-4, the J call TRBJ2-4, with D unclear. Trimming pared 5 bases from V and 2 bases from J, leaving 7 bases between. This CDR3 is 13 amino acids long. The CDR3: CASSPGPKNIQYF. Written as DNA, the CDR3 is TGTGCCAGCAGTCCGGGCCCCAAAAACATTCAGTACTTC.

The V call is TRBV5-1, the J call TRBJ2-5; 8 bases agree with TRBD1. In germline, CDR1 is SGHRS, CDR2 YFSETQ. The ends lost 4 bases at V and 5 bases at J; junction bases unmatched: 7. This CDR3 has 14 residues. The CDR3 DNA reads TGCGCCAGCAGCCTTGGCACAGGGGGTGAGACCCAGTACTTC. This translates into CASSLGTGGETQYF.

The CDR3 nucleotides read TGTGCCAGCTCAGGACAGGGAGGGAGCAATCAGCCCCAGCATTTT. Translated, it gives CASSGQGGSNQPQHF. V gene TRBV18 combines with J gene TRBJ1-5, with 8 bases matching TRBD1. The CDR3 consists of 15 residues. Germline loops: CDR1 KGHSH, CDR2 LQKENI. J gave up 1 base and V 5 bases, and 4 bases lay outside the gene matches.

This clonotype was detected a few times. The V and J genes are TRBV6-5 and TRBJ1-2; D is undetermined. V gave up 4 bases and J gave up 5 bases, with 8 bases separating them. Per germline, CDR1 MNHEY and CDR2 SVGAGI. The CDR3 sequence is 12 residues long. This CDR3 reads CASSFGDYGYTF. CDR3 coding DNA: TGTGCCAGCAGTTTTGGTGATTATGGCTACACCTTC.

The V call is TRBV29-1, the J call TRBJ2-7, with a possible D match to TRBD2 (5 bases). The CDR3 covers 15 residues. Trimming took off 6 bases at V and 2 bases at J, with 20 bases between the two ends. Germline CDR1 SQVTM, CDR2 ANQGSEA. The CDR3 loop reads CSVAEWTFGAYEQYF. CDR3 DNA: TGCAGCGTCGCCGAATGGACCTTCGGGGCCTACGAGCAGTACTTC.

Only a few counts were recorded for this clonotype. The gene calls are TRBV5-1 and TRBJ2-6; unclear D gene. CDR3 length: 18 residues. Between the trimmed V and J ends, which lost 4 bases and 0 bases, there was a span of 17 bases. From germline, CDR1 is SGHRS and CDR2 YFSETQ. The CDR3 sequence: CASSLYSSLNSGANVLTF. The CDR3 nucleotides are TGCGCCAGCAGCCTCTACTCCTCTCTAAACTCTGGGGCCAACGTCCTGACTTTC.

The chain links TRBV5-5 to TRBJ2-1, with D maybe TRBD1 (5 bases). Trimming pared 1 base from V and 4 bases from J, leaving 9 bases between. CDR1 is SGHKS, CDR2 YYEKEE, per germline (reference sequence). This CDR3 spans 14 amino acids. CDR3 nucleotides: TGTGCCAGCAGCTTGAGACAGAAATACAATGAGCAGTTCTTC. It encodes CASSLRQKYNEQFF.

This clonotype was found once. V usage is TRBV5-5 and J usage is TRBJ2-7, with D tentatively TRBD1 (6 bases). CDR1 is SGHKS and CDR2 is YYEKEE in the germline V gene (reference sequence). V was clipped by 0 bases and J by 4 bases, with 14 bases between them. The CDR3 extends over 15 amino acids. The CDR3 DNA reads TGTGCCAGCAGCTTGGGAGGGACATTTCCTTACGAGCAGTACTTC. It is translated as CASSLGGTFPYEQYF.

This sequence joins TRBV7-6 and TRBJ2-5; D not resolved. The germline V gene has CDR1 SGHVS and CDR2 FNYEAQ. The CDR3 length is 14 residues. The ends were cut back, 3 bases at V and 4 bases at J, with 12 bases in the middle. The chain's CDR3 is CASSLLPASETQYF. In DNA, the CDR3 is TGTGCCAGCAGCTTGTTACCGGCGTCAGAGACCCAGTACTTC.

This clonotype turned up a few times. The V and J genes are TRBV20-1 and TRBJ1-1, with D possibly TRBD1 on 5 matching bases. Germline lookup yields CDR1 DFQATT and CDR2 SNEGSKA (reference sequence). V shed 6 bases and J shed 0 bases, with 20 bases lying between them. The CDR3 contains 16 residues. The CDR3 region has the DNA TGCAGTGCCCCCCGGGGCTCCCTGGGGTTGAACACTGAAGCTTTCTTT. Translating gives CSAPRGSLGLNTEAFF.

The chain recombines TRBV20-1 with TRBJ2-3; 9 bases align to TRBD2. V shed 3 bases, J shed 2 bases, and the junction held 6 bases outside the gene matches. This CDR3 is built from 15 residues. CDR1 DFQATT and CDR2 SNEGSKA come from the germline V gene (reference sequence). The CDR3 is CSASRLAGYTDTQYF. The CDR3 region has the DNA TGCAGTGCTAGTCGGCTAGCGGGGTACACAGATACGCAGTATTTT.

The sample holds a few counts of this clonotype. V usage is TRBV28 and J usage is TRBJ1-1; D is ambiguous. The V end was cut by 7 bases, the J end by 2 bases, with 14 bases between. CDR1 and CDR2 from the germline V gene are MDHEN and SYDVKM. The CDR3 extends over 14 amino acids. CDR3 sequence: CASIQFPLNTEAFF. CDR3 sequence (DNA): TGTGCCAGCATTCAGTTCCCTTTAAACACTGAAGCTTTCTTT.

The chain links TRBV19 to TRBJ2-4, with a tentative D call TRBD2 (6 bases). Trimming removed 7 bases from V and 7 bases from J, with 8 bases in between. Germline V gene data show CDR1 as LNHDA and CDR2 as SQIVND (reference sequence). The CDR3 covers 11 residues. In nucleotides, the CDR3 is TGTGCCAGTAAGGAGGGGAACATTCAGTACTTC. Its translation is CASKEGNIQYF. The full variable domain, in which reference TRBV19 and TRBJ2-4 provide the parts outside the CDR3, is DGGITQSPKYLFRKEGQNVTLSCEQNLNHDAMYWYRQDPGQGLRLIYYSQIVNDFQKGDIAEGYSVSREKKESFPLTVTSAQKNPTAFYLCASKEGNIQYFGAGTRLSVL.

This clonotype has only a few counts. The V call is TRBV9, the J call TRBJ1-6; D call uncertain. The CDR3 has 13 amino acids. Between the trimmed V and J ends, which lost 0 bases and 10 bases, there was a span of 8 bases. In germline, CDR1 is SGDLS, CDR2 YYNGEE. The CDR3 loop is CASSVDSGSPLHF. In nucleotides, the CDR3 is TGTGCCAGCAGCGTAGATTCCGGATCACCCCTCCACTTT.

The chain is built from TRBV2 and TRBJ1-2; tentative D call: TRBD1 (5 bases). The CDR3 is made up of 11 amino acids. Trimming took 6 bases from V and 10 from J, leaving 12 bases between them. Germline V gene data show CDR1 as SNHLY and CDR2 as FYNNEI. CDR3 region: CASRLDSAYTF. Written as DNA, the CDR3 is TGTGCCAGCAGGCTAGACAGTGCCTACACCTTC. The complete variable domain, with remaining parts taken from reference TRBV2 and TRBJ1-2, reads EPEVTQTPSHQVTQMGQEVILRCVPISNHLYFYWYRQILGQKVEFLVSFYNNEISEKSEIFDDQFSVERPDGSNFTLKIRSTKLEDSAMYFCASRLDSAYTFGSGTRLTVV.

The chain couples TRBV7-2 to TRBJ1-1, with no clear D. Trimming pared 2 bases from V and 8 bases from J, leaving 21 bases between. CDR1 SGHTA and CDR2 FQGNSA come from the germline V gene. CDR3 length: 16 residues. The CDR3 sequence is CASSLLHRRPSDEAFF. CDR3 coding DNA: TGTGCCAGCAGCTTATTACATAGACGACCTAGTGACGAAGCTTTCTTT.

The V call is TRBV25-1, the J call TRBJ2-2, with 7 bases fitting TRBD1. This CDR3 is 15 amino acids long. Trimming took 6 bases from V and 5 from J; bases not matched to a gene: 9. Germline V lookup: CDR1 MGHDK, CDR2 SYGVNS. The CDR3 reads CASRPYEGATGELFF. As DNA, the CDR3 is TGTGCCAGCAGACCCTACGAGGGGGCGACCGGGGAGCTGTTTTTT.

Concerning this clonotype: Since a much larger clone is just one base distant, this may be a read error. The chain uses TRBV28 and TRBJ1-1, with 11 bases that match TRBD1. V shed 11 bases, J shed 4 bases, and the junction held 9 bases outside the gene matches. The CDR3 contains 14 residues. Germline V gene sequence: CDR1 MDHEN, CDR2 SYDVKM. CDR3 sequence: CACKSGTGGTEAFF. For the CDR3, the DNA is TGTGCCTGCAAGAGCGGGACAGGGGGCACTGAAGCTTTCTTT.